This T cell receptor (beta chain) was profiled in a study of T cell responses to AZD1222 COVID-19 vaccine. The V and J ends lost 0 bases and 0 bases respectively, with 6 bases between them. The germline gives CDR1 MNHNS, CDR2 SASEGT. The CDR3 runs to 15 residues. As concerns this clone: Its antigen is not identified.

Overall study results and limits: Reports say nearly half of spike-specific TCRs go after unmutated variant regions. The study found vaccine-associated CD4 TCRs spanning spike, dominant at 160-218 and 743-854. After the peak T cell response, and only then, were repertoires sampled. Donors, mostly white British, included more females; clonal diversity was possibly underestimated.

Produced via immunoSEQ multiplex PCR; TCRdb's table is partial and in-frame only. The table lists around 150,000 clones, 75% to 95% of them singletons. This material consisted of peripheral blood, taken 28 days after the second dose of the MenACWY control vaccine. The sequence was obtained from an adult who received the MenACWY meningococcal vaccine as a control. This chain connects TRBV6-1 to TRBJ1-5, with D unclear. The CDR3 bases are TGTGCCAGCAGTGAAGCCCAGTTTAGCAATCAGCCCCAGCATTTT. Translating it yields CASSEAQFSNQPQHF.